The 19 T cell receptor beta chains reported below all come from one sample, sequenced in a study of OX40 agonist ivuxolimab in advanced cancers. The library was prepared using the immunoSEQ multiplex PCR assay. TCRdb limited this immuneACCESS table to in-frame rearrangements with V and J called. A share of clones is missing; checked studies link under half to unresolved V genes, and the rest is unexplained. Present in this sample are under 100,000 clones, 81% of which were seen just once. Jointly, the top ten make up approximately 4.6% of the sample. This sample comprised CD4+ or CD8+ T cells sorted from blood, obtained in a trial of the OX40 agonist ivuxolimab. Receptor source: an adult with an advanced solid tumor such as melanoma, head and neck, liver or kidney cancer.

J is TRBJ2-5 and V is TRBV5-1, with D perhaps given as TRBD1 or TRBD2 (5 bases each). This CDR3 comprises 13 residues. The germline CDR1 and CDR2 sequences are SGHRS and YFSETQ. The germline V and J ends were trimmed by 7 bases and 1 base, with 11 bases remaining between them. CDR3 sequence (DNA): TGCGCCAGCTTCGCCGGGACCCAAGAGACCCAGTACTTC. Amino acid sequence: CASFAGTQETQYF.

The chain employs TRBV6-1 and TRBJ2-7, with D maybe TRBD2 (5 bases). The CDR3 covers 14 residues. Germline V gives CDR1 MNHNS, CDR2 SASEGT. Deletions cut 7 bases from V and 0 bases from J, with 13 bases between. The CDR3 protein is CASTLTGSSYEQYF. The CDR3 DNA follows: TGTGCCAGCACCCTGACGGGGAGCTCCTACGAGCAGTACTTC.

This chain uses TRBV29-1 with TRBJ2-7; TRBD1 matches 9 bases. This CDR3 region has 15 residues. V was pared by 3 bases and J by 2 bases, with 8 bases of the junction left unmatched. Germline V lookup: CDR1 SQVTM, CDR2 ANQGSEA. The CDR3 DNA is TGCAGCGTTGAGGTCTACAGGGGGCCGGCCTACGAGCAGTACTTC. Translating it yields CSVEVYRGPAYEQYF.

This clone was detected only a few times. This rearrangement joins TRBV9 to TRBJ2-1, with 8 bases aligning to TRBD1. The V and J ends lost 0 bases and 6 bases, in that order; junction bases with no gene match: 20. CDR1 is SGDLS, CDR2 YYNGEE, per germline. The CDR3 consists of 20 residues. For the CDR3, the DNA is TGTGCCAGCAGCGTAGGGCTAGCAGCCCCGGACAGGGTGCTTCGCAATGAGCAGTTCTTC. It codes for CASSVGLAAPDRVLRNEQFF. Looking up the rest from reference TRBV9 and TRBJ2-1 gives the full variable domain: DSGVTQTPKHLITATGQRVTLRCSPRSGDLSVYWYQQSLDQGLQFLIQYYNGEERAKGNILERFSAQQFPDLHSELNLSSLELGDSALYFCASSVGLAAPDRVLRNEQFFGPGTRLTVL.

The CDR3 DNA follows: TGTGCCAGTAGTATCCGTAATAGCGGGGACTCCTACAATGAGCAGTTCTTC. Protein product: CASSIRNSGDSYNEQFF. The chain joins TRBV19 to TRBJ2-1; 8 positions match TRBD2. Germline assignment: CDR1 LNHDA and CDR2 SQIVND (reference sequence). The CDR3 consists of 17 residues. The V segment lost 3 bases and the J segment 0 bases; nucleotides outside the gene matches: 7. Supplemented by reference TRBV19 and TRBJ2-1, the full variable domain reads DGGITQSPKYLFRKEGQNVTLSCEQNLNHDAMYWYRQDPGQGLRLIYYSQIVNDFQKGDIAEGYSVSREKKESFPLTVTSAQKNPTAFYLCASSIRNSGDSYNEQFFGPGTRLTVL.

The CDR3: CASSYGSGVGGYTF. The CDR3 region has the DNA TGTGCCAGCAGTTATGGGTCAGGGGTCGGCGGCTACACCTTC. The chain combines TRBV6-5 with TRBJ1-2; D is possibly TRBD1 (6 bases). Trimming removed 3 bases at V and 8 bases at J, with 16 bases between. CDR1 MNHEY and CDR2 SVGAGI come from the germline V gene. This CDR3 has 14 amino acids.

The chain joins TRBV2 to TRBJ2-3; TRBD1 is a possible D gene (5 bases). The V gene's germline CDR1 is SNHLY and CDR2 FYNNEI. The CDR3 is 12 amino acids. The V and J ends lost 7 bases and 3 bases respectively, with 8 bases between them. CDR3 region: CASIRQTDTQYF. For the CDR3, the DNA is TGTGCCAGCATTAGACAGACAGATACGCAGTATTTT.

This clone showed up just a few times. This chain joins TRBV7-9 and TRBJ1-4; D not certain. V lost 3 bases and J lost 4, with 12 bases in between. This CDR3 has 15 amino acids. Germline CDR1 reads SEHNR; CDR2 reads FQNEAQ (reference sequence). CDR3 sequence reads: CASSFGEIGNEKLFF. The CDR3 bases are TGTGCCAGCAGCTTCGGGGAGATCGGTAATGAAAAACTGTTTTTT.

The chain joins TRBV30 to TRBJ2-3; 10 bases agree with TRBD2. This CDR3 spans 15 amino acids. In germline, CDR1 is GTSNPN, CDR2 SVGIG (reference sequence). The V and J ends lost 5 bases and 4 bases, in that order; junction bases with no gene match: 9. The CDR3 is CAWSAGGPLADTQYF. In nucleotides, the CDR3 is TGTGCCTGGTCAGCGGGAGGGCCTTTGGCAGATACGCAGTATTTT.

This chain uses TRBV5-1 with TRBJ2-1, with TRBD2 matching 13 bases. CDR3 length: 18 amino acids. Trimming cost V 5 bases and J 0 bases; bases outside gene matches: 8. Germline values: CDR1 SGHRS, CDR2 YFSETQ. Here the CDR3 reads CASSPGTSGVSSYNEQFF. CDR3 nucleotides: TGCGCCAGCAGTCCCGGGACTAGCGGGGTGAGCTCCTACAATGAGCAGTTCTTC.

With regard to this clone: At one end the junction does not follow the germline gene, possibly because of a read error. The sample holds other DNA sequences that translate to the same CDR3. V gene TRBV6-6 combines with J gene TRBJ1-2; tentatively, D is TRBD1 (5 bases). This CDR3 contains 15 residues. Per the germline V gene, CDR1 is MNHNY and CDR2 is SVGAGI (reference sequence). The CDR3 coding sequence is TGCGCCAGCAGACAGCAAGAAGTCGCTAACTATGGCTACACCTTC. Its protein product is CASRQQEVANYGYTF.

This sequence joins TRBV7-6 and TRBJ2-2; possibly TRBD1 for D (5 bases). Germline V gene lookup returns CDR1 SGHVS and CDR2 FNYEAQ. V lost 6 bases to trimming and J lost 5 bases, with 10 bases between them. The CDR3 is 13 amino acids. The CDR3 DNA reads TGTGCCAGCAGTGGGGCTGTGACCGGGGAGCTGTTTTTT. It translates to CASSGAVTGELFF.

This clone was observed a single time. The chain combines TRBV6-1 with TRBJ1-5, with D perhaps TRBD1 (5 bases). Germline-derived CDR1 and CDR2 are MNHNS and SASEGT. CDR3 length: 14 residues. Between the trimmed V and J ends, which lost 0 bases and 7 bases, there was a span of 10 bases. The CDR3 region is CASSEAGLGQPQHF. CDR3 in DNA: TGTGCCAGCAGTGAAGCGGGGCTGGGGCAGCCCCAGCATTTT.

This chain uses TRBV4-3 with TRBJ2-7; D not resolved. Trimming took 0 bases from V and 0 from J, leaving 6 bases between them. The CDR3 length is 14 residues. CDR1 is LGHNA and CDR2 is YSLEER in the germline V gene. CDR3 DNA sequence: TGCGCCAGCAGCCAAGATTGGAGCTCCTACGAGCAGTACTTC. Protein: CASSQDWSSYEQYF.

As DNA, the CDR3 is TGTGCCAGCAGTGACTCGCGGGGGGGCACAGATACGCAGTATTTT. Translating it yields CASSDSRGGTDTQYF. The rearrangement joins TRBV6-4 to TRBJ2-3, with TRBD2 identical over 8 bases. J lost 1 base, V lost 0 bases, and 0 bases had no gene match. Germline V gene sequence: CDR1 MRHNA, CDR2 SNTAGT. The CDR3 is made up of 15 amino acids.

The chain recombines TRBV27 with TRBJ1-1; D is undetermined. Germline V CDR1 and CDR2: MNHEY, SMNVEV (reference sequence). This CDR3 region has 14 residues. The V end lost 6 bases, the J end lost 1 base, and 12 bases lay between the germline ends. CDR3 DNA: TGTGCCAGCAGCTCTCTCGGTCAGAACACTGAAGCTTTCTTT. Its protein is CASSSLGQNTEAFF.

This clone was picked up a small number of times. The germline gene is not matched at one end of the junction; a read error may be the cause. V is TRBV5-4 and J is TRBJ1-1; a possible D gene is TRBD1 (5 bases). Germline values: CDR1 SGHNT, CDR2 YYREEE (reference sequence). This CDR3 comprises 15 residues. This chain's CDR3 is CASSLGPRGNTEAFF. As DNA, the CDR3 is TGTGCCAGCAGTTTGGGACCGAGAGGGAACACTGAAGCTTTCTTT.

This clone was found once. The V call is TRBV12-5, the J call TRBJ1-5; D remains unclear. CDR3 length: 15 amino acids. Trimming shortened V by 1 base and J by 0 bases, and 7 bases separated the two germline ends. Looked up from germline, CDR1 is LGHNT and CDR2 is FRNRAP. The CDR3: CASGLGAHSNQPQHF. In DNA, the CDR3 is TGTGCTAGTGGTTTGGGGGCCCATAGCAATCAGCCCCAGCATTTT. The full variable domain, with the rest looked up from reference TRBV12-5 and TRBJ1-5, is DARVTQTPRHKVTEMGQEVTMRCQPILGHNTVFWYRQTMMQGLELLAYFRNRAPLDDSGMPKDRFSAEMPDATLATLKIQPSEPRDSAVYFCASGLGAHSNQPQHFGDGTRLSIL.

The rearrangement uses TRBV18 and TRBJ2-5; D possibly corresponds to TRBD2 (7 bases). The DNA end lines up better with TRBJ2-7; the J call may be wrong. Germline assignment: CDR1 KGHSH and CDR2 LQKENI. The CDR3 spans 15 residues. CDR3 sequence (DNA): TGTGCCAGCTCACCCGCTGGGGGGGGCACCTACGAGCAGTACTTC. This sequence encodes CASSPAGGGTYEQYF.